The present T cell receptor (beta chain) was sequenced within a study of blood T cell repertoires in COVID-19. Across the whole study: COVID-19 samples from acute and convalescent phases originated in the United States, Italy and Spain. T cells, B-cell-depleted T cells, or PBMCs provided the cDNA or gDNA that served as material.

This clone has only one observation. CDR1 and CDR2 (germline): MNHEY, SVGEGT. V shed 0 bases and J 3 bases; nucleotides not matched to a gene: 4. This CDR3 has 15 amino acids. How the authors handled the data: Estimates of nucleated cell counts were drawn from the amplification of reference gene primers. Profiling relied on immunoSEQ multiplex PCR, and the TCRdb table lists in-frame clones only, not all of them. V and J calls plus clone size are reproduced from that table; the DNA served to infer D and trimming. This table has some 50,000 clones, approximately 90% appearing once. This clonotype was obtained from a man aged 45-60 years with acute or convalescent COVID-19. The sample taken for sequencing was peripheral blood. The rearrangement links TRBV6-2 or TRBV6-3 to TRBJ1-1, with 7 bases identical to TRBD1. CDR3 nucleotide sequence: TGTGCCAGCAGTTACTCAAGGGGGCTGTACACTGAAGCTTTCTTT. It encodes CASSYSRGLYTEAFF.